This passage covers 20 T cell receptor beta chains from one sample sequenced in a study of tumor and adjacent non-tumor tissue in lung cancer. Three rounds of nested PCR, following a modified ARM-PCR protocol, produced the TCRbeta library. TCRdb ran MiXCR on the multiplex PCR reads and lists one entry per CDR3 protein. The data hold some 93,000 distinct CDR3 sequences, with about 67% observed a single time. RNA was extracted from bulk tissue without any cell sorting. Source material: lung tumor tissue. The origin of the receptors is a man between 60 and 75 years old with non-small cell lung cancer.

Note on this clonotype: This CDR3 fails to terminate in the conserved phenylalanine or tryptophan, so it likely reflects a read error. This chain's CDR3 is CACSKGLAVTQYL. The CDR3 coding sequence is TGTGCCTGCAGTAAGGGACTCGCAGTGACCCAGTACCTC. J is TRBJ2-5 and V is TRBV6-5; TRBD2 is a possible D gene (6 bases). This CDR3 comprises 13 residues. Germline CDR1 is MNHEY and CDR2 is SVGAGI.

This clonotype is labeled medium-sized. The V call is TRBV5-1, the J call TRBJ2-1; D not certain. Germline V gene sequence: CDR1 SGHRS, CDR2 YFSETQ. Trimming left V 0 bases short and J 6 bases short, with 4 bases between. The CDR3 length is 12 residues. In nucleotides, the CDR3 is TGCGCCAGCAGCTTGGGAGGCAATGAGCAGTTCTTC. Its protein is CASSLGGNEQFF. Based on the CDR3 plus reference TRBV5-1 and TRBJ2-1, the full variable domain is KAGVTQTPRYLIKTRGQQVTLSCSPISGHRSVSWYQQTPGQGLQFLFEYFSETQRNKGNFPGRFSGRQFSNSRSEMNVSTLELGDSALYLCASSLGGNEQFFGPGTRLTVL.

In regard to this clonotype: One end of the junction is discordant with germline, which a read error may explain. The gene calls are TRBV29-1 and TRBJ2-3, with D possibly TRBD1 on 7 matching bases. Germline values: CDR1 SQVTM, CDR2 ANQGSEA. This CDR3 spans 13 amino acids. DNA for the CDR3: TGTAGCGGCAGAGGGGGCGACACACATACGCAGTATTTT. This codes for CSGRGGDTHTQYF.

This clonotype was seen a handful of times. CDR3 sequence reads: CASRTGSGNTIYF. The CDR3 DNA reads TGTGCCAGCAGGACCGGCTCTGGAAACACCATATATTTT. This sequence joins TRBV7-9 and TRBJ1-3; no reliable D call. The ends were cut back, 6 bases at V and 0 bases at J, with 6 bases in the middle. Looked up from germline, CDR1 is SEHNR and CDR2 is FQNEAQ (reference sequence). The CDR3 is made up of 13 amino acids.

The CDR3 nucleotides are TGTGCCAGTAACTTAGTAGGGGGAGATACGCAGTATTTT. The encoded protein is CASNLVGGDTQYF. The chain has TRBV7-9 and TRBJ2-3; TRBD1 might be the D (6 bases). CDR1 and CDR2 (germline): SEHNR, FQNEAQ (reference sequence). CDR3 length: 13 residues. V was cut by 9 bases and J by 5 bases, with 15 bases left in between.

The V gene is TRBV11-2, the J gene TRBJ2-1; 9 bases fit TRBD2. The CDR3 is 15 residues long. CDR1 and CDR2 from the germline V gene are SGHAT and FQNNGV. V was clipped by 6 bases and J by 7 bases; unmatched bases: 10. The CDR3 bases are TGTGCCAGCAGTTCGCCGACTAGCGGCTATAATGAGCAGTTCTTC. This gives the protein CASSSPTSGYNEQFF.

A note on this clonotype: Because it lacks the conserved phenylalanine or tryptophan at the end, this CDR3 is likely a read error. This chain connects TRBV20-1 to TRBJ2-7; a possible D gene is TRBD1 (5 bases). Per germline, CDR1 DFQATT and CDR2 SNEGSKA (reference sequence). The CDR3 is made up of 12 amino acids. The chain's CDR3 is CSARGLGYEQYI. The DNA for the CDR3 is TGTAGTGCTAGGGGCTTGGGTTACGAGCAGTACATC.

About this clonotype: One junction end does not reproduce the germline sequence, and a read error may be involved. The chain combines TRBV12-5 with TRBJ1-2; D is undetermined. CDR3 length: 14 amino acids. In germline, CDR1 is LGHNT, CDR2 FRNRAP. CDR3 nucleotide sequence: TGTGCTGGTGGAGCTCGGCACGGAAACTATGGCTACACCTTC. Translated, it gives CAGGARHGNYGYTF. The entire variable domain, with the rest obtained from reference TRBV12-5 and TRBJ1-2, is as follows: DARVTQTPRHKVTEMGQEVTMRCQPILGHNTVFWYRQTMMQGLELLAYFRNRAPLDDSGMPKDRFSAEMPDATLATLKIQPSEPRDSAVYFCAGGARHGNYGYTFGSGTRLTVV.

On this clonotype itself: An end of the junction does not agree with germline; a read error may underlie this. This sequence joins TRBV5-6 and TRBJ2-7, with unresolved D. The CDR3 spans 15 residues. Germline CDR1 is SGHDT and CDR2 is YYEEEE. CDR3 in DNA: TGTGCCAGCAGCTTGGCCTGGTCTACCGGCTACGAGAAGTACTTC. Encoded protein: CASSLAWSTGYEKYF.

The chain recombines TRBV2 with TRBJ1-5; no firm D call. CDR3 size: 13 residues. Germline lookup yields CDR1 SNHLY and CDR2 FYNNEI. Trimming took 3 bases from V and 5 from J, leaving 8 bases between them. The CDR3 DNA follows: TGTGCCAGCAGTGATCGCGGTTATCAGCCCCAGCATTTT. Translated, it gives CASSDRGYQPQHF. Using reference TRBV2 and TRBJ1-5 for the parts outside the CDR3, the full variable domain is EPEVTQTPSHQVTQMGQEVILRCVPISNHLYFYWYRQILGQKVEFLVSFYNNEISEKSEIFDDQFSVERPDGSNFTLKIRSTKLEDSAMYFCASSDRGYQPQHFGDGTRLSIL.

About this clonotype itself: A clone one base away is much larger, so this may be a read error. In DNA form, the CDR3 reads TGTGCCAGCAGCTTAGTGGGAGGCTCCTACAATGAGCAGTTCTTC. Its protein product is CASSLVGGSYNEQFF. The rearrangement uses TRBV6-2 or TRBV6-3 and TRBJ2-1, with D perhaps matching TRBD2 (6 bases). The V and J ends lost 6 bases and 0 bases respectively, with 12 bases between them. Germline-derived CDR1 and CDR2 are MNHEY and SVGEGT. The CDR3 runs 15 residues.

Remarks on this clonotype: One end of the junction is discordant with germline, which a read error may explain. This chain connects TRBV4-1 to TRBJ1-5, with D unclear. CDR1 is MGHRA and CDR2 is YSYEKL in the germline V gene. The CDR3 contains 15 residues. CDR3 loop: CTSSQDMGSNQSQHF. The CDR3 DNA follows: TGCACCAGCAGCCAAGATATGGGGAGCAATCAGTCCCAGCATTTT.

This clonotype has a single count. V gene TRBV20-1 combines with J gene TRBJ1-5, with D unresolved. Deletions cut 7 bases from V and 3 bases from J, with 16 bases between. Germline lookup yields CDR1 DFQATT and CDR2 SNEGSKA (reference sequence). This CDR3 is built from 14 residues. The CDR3 loop is CSVSKAGNNQPQHF. In nucleotides, the CDR3 is TGCAGTGTTAGCAAGGCGGGGAACAATCAGCCCCAGCATTTT.

V gene TRBV11-2 combines with J gene TRBJ2-1; D remains ambiguous. Germline V gene sequence: CDR1 SGHAT, CDR2 FQNNGV. CDR3 length equals 15 residues. The CDR3 sequence: CVSSLMAWWDNEQFF. The CDR3 coding sequence is TGTGTCAGTAGCTTAATGGCGTGGTGGGACAATGAGCAGTTCTTC. Full variable domain (missing parts from reference TRBV11-2 and TRBJ2-1): EAGVAQSPRYKIIEKRQSVAFWCNPISGHATLYWYQQILGQGPKLLIQFQNNGVVDDSQLPKDRFSAERLKGVDSTLKIQPAKLEDSAVYLCVSSLMAWWDNEQFFGPGTRLTVL.

Relative to its sample, this clonotype is large. The rearrangement uses TRBV11-1 and TRBJ2-7; 10 bases map to TRBD1. J lost 4 bases, V lost 5 bases, and 8 bases had no gene match. The length of the CDR3 is 15 residues. CDR1 and CDR2 (germline): SGHAT, FQDESV (reference sequence). CDR3 in DNA: TGTGCCAGCAGCACCGCGGGACAGGGGCGTTACGAGCAGTACTTC. It specifies CASSTAGQGRYEQYF.

For this clonotype: A much larger clone differs by one base, so this may be a read error. The chain links TRBV20-1 to TRBJ2-1; 9 nucleotides match TRBD1. Per the germline V gene, CDR1 is DFQATT and CDR2 is SNEGSKA (reference sequence). This CDR3 spans 15 amino acids. CDR3 residues: CSDREGTGTKNEQFF. Written as DNA, the CDR3 is TGCAGTGATAGAGAGGGGACAGGGACAAAGAATGAGCAGTTCTTC.

There are a few counts of this clonotype. A much larger clone is a single base away; this may be a read error. The chain combines TRBV4-1 with TRBJ2-5; 8 nucleotides agree with TRBD1. With 2 bases clipped from V and 8 bases from J, the junction kept 13 bases outside the gene matches. Per germline, CDR1 MGHRA and CDR2 YSYEKL. The CDR3 loop spans 16 amino acids. Written as DNA, the CDR3 is TGCGCCAGCAGCCAAACTCAAGGGACAGGCCCCGGTACCCAGTACTTC. This sequence encodes CASSQTQGTGPGTQYF.

This clonotype was recorded at least ten times. This CDR3 reads CASSLAAGVYGYTF. In DNA form, the CDR3 reads TGTGCCAGCAGCTTGGCCGCAGGGGTATATGGCTACACCTTC. V and J are TRBV5-5 and TRBJ1-2, with D maybe TRBD1 (6 bases). Trimming cost V 0 bases and J 5 bases, with 11 bases left between them. Germline V lookup: CDR1 SGHKS, CDR2 YYEKEE (reference sequence). This CDR3 is 14 amino acids long.

Remarks on this clonotype: Compared with germline, one end of the junction differs, possibly owing to a read error. The V and J genes are TRBV6-1 and TRBJ2-1; D is undetermined. Germline V CDR1 and CDR2: MNHNS, SASEGT. This CDR3 is built from 13 residues. The CDR3 reads CDSSPFPYNEHFF. CDR3 nucleotide sequence: TGTGACAGCAGTCCCTTCCCTTACAATGAGCATTTCTTC.

About this clonotype: A read error may explain this, as a much larger clone is one base away. This sequence joins TRBV5-1 and TRBJ1-1, with a weak D call TRBD1 (6 bases). This CDR3 has 12 amino acids. CDR1 and CDR2 from the germline V gene are SGHRS and YFSETQ. CDR3 nucleotide sequence: TGCGACAGCAGATCACAGGGCCCTGAAGCTTTCTTT. Translating gives CDSRSQGPEAFF.